This record covers a single TCR beta chain. Its antigen is not identified. This sample was taken from a study of CD4 T cells in relation to SARS-CoV-2 and coronaviruses. Study details: ViraFEST: approximately 10-day antigen culture of PBMCs, then TCR beta CDR3 sequencing. Crossreactive spike epitopes shared across donors were mapped to their HLA restriction.

Unexposed donor CD4+ T cells date from about 2011-2019, before the COVID-19 pandemic. Isolation of CD4+ T cells took place after less than 11 days in culture. As cell numbers allowed, unexposed-donor CD4+ T cells faced SARS-CoV-2 S/N and four cold-coronavirus spikes. Whole-study results and caveats: Samples before the pandemic and after infection were not matched within any donor.

This CDR3 is 13 amino acids long. Germline V gene data show CDR1 as KGHDR and CDR2 as SFDVKD. V lost 9 bases and J 5 bases, leaving 16 bases between the germline ends. The assay was immunoSEQ multiplex PCR, and TCRdb's table has in-frame clones only and misses some. The table shows about 21,000 clones, with roughly 76% occurring only once. V usage is TRBV24-1 and J usage is TRBJ2-7; maybe TRBD1 (5 bases). Sequencing was carried out using CD4+ T cells from PBMCs, cultured in vitro. The sequence derives from a human donor in good health. Written as DNA, the CDR3 is TGTGCCACCGGGGCGGCAGGATTCGACGAGCAGTACTTC. Translated, it gives CATGAAGFDEQYF.